The clone carrying this T cell receptor (beta chain) was detected a few times. Its antigen is not identified. The protocol was immunoSEQ multiplex PCR, while the TCRdb copy is restricted to in-frame clones and leaves out a portion. The sample has roughly 65,000 clones, approximately 80% seen once. This record comes from a study of OX40 agonist ivuxolimab in advanced cancers. Study-wide results and limits: CD4+ and CD8+ T cells in blood underwent clonal expansion by week 6 at 0.1 to 3.0 mg/kg. Partial responders at 0.1-3.0 mg/kg had among the lowest clonal expansion. Averaged across samples, CD8+ T cells carried more expanded clones than CD4+ did.

At cycle 4 day 1, cycle 7 day 1, and baseline, blood was sampled. The origin of this receptor is an adult with an advanced solid tumor such as melanoma, head and neck, liver or kidney cancer. The material was CD4+ or CD8+ T cells sorted from blood, obtained in a trial of the OX40 agonist ivuxolimab.

The CDR3 sequence: CASSEGQGRYGYTF. DNA of the CDR3: TGTGCCAGCTCAGAGGGACAGGGGCGGTATGGCTACACCTTC. The chain uses TRBV18 and TRBJ1-2, with 10 bases that match TRBD1. V trimming: 5 bases; J trimming: 5 bases; junction bases outside the gene matches: 5. Germline V gives CDR1 KGHSH, CDR2 LQKENI. The CDR3 is 14 residues long. The full variable domain, its missing parts supplied by reference TRBV18 and TRBJ1-2, is NAGVMQNPRHLVRRRGQEARLRCSPMKGHSHVYWYRQLPEEGLKFMVYLQKENIIDESGMPKERFSAEFPKEGPSILRIQQVVRGDSAAYFCASSEGQGRYGYTFGSGTRLTVV.